Sequencing of this TCR beta chain was carried out in a study of blood T cell repertoires in COVID-19. Study background: In each case, the material was cDNA or gDNA derived from T cells, B-cell-depleted T cells, or PBMCs.

The CDR3 sequence is 13 residues long. Germline V CDR1 and CDR2: MNHEY, SVGEGT. V was cut by 3 bases and J by 6 bases, with 8 bases left in between. TCRdb's copy holds only in-frame clones and misses some; the assay was immunoSEQ multiplex PCR. The profile shows under 150,000 clones, 87% of them singletons. Sequences were obtained from peripheral blood. The chain employs TRBV6-2 or TRBV6-3 and TRBJ1-4, with D perhaps TRBD1 (5 bases). The source is a man aged 45-65 years with active COVID-19. The CDR3 DNA reads as TGTGCCAGCAGTTATGCAGGGTATGAAAAACTGTTTTTT. Encoded protein: CASSYAGYEKLFF.